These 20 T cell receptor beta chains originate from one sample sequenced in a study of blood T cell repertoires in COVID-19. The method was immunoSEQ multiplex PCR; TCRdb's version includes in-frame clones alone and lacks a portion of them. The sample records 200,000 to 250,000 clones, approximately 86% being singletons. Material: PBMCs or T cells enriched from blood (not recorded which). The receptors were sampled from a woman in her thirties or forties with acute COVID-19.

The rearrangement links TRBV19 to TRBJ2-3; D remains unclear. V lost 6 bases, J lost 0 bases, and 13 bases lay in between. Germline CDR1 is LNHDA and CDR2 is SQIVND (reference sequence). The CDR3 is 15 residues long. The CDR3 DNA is TGTGCCAGTAGCTGGGCCGGAATGAGCACAGATACGCAGTATTTT. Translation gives CASSWAGMSTDTQYF.

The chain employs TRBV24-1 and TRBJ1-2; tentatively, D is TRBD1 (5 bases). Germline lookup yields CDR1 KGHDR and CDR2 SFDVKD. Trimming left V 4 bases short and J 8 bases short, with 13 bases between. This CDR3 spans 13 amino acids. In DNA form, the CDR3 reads TGTGCCACCAGTGACGTCCAGGGTAAAGGCTACACCTTC. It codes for CATSDVQGKGYTF.

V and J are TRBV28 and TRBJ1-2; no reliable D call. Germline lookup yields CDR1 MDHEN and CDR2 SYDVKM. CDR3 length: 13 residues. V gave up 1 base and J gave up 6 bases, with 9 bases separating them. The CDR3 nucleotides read TGTGCCAGCAGTTTATTGGGAGCGGATGGCTACACCTTC. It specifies CASSLLGADGYTF.

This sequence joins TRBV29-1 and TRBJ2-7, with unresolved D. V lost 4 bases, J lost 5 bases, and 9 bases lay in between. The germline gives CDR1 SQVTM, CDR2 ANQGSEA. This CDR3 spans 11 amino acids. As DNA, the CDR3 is TGCAGCGTTGGGCAGAATAACGAGCAGTACTTC. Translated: CSVGQNNEQYF.

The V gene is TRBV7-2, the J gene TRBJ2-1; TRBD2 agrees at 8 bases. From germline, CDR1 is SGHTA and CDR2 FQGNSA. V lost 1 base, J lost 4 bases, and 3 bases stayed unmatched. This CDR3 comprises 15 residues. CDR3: CASSLDSGAYNEQFF. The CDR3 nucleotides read TGTGCCAGCAGCTTAGATAGCGGGGCTTACAATGAGCAGTTCTTC.

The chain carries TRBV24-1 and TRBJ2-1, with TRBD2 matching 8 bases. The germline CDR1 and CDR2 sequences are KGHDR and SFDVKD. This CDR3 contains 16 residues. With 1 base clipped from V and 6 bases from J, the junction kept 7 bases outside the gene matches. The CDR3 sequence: CATSDFGGEGINEQFF. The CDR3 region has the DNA TGTGCCACCAGTGATTTCGGGGGGGAGGGTATCAATGAGCAGTTCTTC.

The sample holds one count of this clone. The CDR3 protein is CASSPGHLNTEAFF. As DNA, the CDR3 is TGTGCCAGCTCCCCAGGACACTTGAACACTGAAGCTTTCTTT. The chain combines TRBV18 with TRBJ1-1, with a weak D call TRBD1 (5 bases). Per the germline V gene, CDR1 is KGHSH and CDR2 is LQKENI. This CDR3 spans 14 amino acids. V was cut by 6 bases and J by 0 bases, with 11 bases left in between.

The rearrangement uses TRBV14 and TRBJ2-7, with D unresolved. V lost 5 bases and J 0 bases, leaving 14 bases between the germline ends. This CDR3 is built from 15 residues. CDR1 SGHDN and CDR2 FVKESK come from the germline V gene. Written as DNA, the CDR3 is TGTGCCAGCAGCGTGACCGCTGGGCTCTCCTACGAGCAGTACTTC. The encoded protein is CASSVTAGLSYEQYF.

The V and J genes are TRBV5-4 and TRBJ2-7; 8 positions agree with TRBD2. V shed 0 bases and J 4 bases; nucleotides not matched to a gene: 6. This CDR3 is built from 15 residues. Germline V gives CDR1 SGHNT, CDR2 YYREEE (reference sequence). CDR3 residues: CASSLARAGDYEQYF. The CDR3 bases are TGTGCCAGCAGCTTGGCCCGAGCGGGAGATTACGAGCAGTACTTC. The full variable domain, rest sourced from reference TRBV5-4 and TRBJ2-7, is ETGVTQSPTHLIKTRGQQVTLRCSSQSGHNTVSWYQQALGQGPQFIFQYYREEENGRGNFPPRFSGLQFPNYSSELNVNALELDDSALYLCASSLARAGDYEQYFGPGTRLTVT.

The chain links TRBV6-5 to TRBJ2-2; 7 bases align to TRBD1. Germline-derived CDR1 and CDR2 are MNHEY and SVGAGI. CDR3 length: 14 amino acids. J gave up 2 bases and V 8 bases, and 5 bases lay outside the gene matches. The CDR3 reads CASSGGFNTGELFF. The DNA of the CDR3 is TGTGCCAGCTCAGGGGGTTTTAACACCGGGGAGCTGTTTTTT.

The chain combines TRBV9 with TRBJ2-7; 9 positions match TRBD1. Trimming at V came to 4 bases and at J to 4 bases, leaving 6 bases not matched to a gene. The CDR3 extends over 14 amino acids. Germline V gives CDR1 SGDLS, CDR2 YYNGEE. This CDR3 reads CASSPGDRDYEQYF. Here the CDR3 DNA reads TGTGCCAGCAGCCCTGGGGACAGGGATTACGAGCAGTACTTC.

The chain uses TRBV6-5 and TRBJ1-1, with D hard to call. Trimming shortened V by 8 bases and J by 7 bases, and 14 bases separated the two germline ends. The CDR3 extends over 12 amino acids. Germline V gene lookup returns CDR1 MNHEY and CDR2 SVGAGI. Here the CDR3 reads CASGRQNYEAFF. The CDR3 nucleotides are TGTGCCAGCGGTCGCCAGAACTATGAAGCTTTCTTT.

The CDR3 sequence: CAISQPGTLRGSGYTF. In DNA form, the CDR3 reads TGTGCCATCAGTCAACCGGGAACTTTACGAGGTAGTGGCTACACCTTC. The V call is TRBV10-3, the J call TRBJ1-2; D unclear. CDR1 ENHRY and CDR2 SYGVKD come from the germline V gene. This CDR3 is built from 16 residues. Deletions cut 5 bases from V and 7 bases from J, with 23 bases between.

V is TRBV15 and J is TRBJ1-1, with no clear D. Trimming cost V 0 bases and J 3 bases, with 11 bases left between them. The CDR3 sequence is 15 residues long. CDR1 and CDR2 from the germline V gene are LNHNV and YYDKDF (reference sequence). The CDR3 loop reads CATSRDRGIDTEAFF. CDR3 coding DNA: TGTGCCACCAGCAGAGATAGAGGGATTGACACTGAAGCTTTCTTT.

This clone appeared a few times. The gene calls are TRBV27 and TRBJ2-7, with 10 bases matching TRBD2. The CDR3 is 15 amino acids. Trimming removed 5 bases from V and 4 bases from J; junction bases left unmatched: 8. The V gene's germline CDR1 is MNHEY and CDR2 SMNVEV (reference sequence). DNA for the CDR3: TGTGCCAGCAGTGCCTTAGCGGGAGGTTTTTACGAGCAGTACTTC. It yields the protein CASSALAGGFYEQYF.

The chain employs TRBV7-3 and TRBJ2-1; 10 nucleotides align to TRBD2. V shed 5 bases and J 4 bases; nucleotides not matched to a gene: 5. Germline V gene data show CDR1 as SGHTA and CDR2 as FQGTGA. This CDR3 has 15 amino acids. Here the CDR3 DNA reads TGTGCCAGCAGCCCCTGGACTAGCGGATACAATGAGCAGTTCTTC. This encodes CASSPWTSGYNEQFF.

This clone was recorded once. CDR3 in amino acids: CASSPVGQGGLGEQFF. CDR3 sequence (DNA): TGCGCCAGCAGCCCAGTGGGACAGGGAGGATTAGGGGAGCAGTTCTTC. The gene calls are TRBV5-1 and TRBJ2-1, with TRBD1 matching over 9 bases. Per germline, CDR1 SGHRS and CDR2 YFSETQ. V lost 4 bases to trimming and J lost 10 bases; unmatched junction nucleotides: 15. The CDR3 covers 16 residues.

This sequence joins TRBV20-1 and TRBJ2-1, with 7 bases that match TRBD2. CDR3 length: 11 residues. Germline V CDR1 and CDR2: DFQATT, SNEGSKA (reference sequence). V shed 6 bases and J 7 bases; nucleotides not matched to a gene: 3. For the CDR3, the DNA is TGCAGTGCACTAGCGAAGAATGAGCAGTTCTTC. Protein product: CSALAKNEQFF.

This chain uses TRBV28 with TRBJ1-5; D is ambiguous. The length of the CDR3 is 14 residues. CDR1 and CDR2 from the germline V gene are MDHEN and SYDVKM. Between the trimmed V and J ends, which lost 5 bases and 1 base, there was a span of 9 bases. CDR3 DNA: TGTGCCAGCAGTCACTATGAAAGCAATCAGCCCCAGCATTTT. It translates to CASSHYESNQPQHF.

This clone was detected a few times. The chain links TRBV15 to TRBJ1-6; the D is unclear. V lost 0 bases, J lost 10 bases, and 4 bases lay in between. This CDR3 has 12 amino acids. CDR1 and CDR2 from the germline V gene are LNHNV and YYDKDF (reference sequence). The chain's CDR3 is CATSRDQSPLHF. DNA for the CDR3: TGTGCCACCAGCAGAGATCAATCACCCCTCCACTTT.